Given below is one TCR beta chain in context. Its cognate antigen is unknown. The sample is drawn from a study of T cell responses to AZD1222 COVID-19 vaccine. Study results and limitations: Baseline antibody screening turned up just a handful of seropositive AZD1222 recipients.

After removal of 3 bases from V and 0 bases from J, the junction contained 4 bases not matched to a gene. Germline CDR1 reads SGDLS; CDR2 reads YYNGEE. CDR3 length equals 18 residues. Generated by immunoSEQ multiplex PCR, the TCRdb table keeps only in-frame clones and is missing some. Among about 100,000 clones listed, about 85% were seen once. This TCR was recovered from an adult in good health. This chain uses TRBV9 with TRBJ2-3; 16 bases map to TRBD2. This material consisted of peripheral blood, taken on day 0 of AZD1222 vaccination. The CDR3 DNA is TGTGCCAGCAGCGGGGGACTAGCGGGAGGGTCTAGCACAGATACGCAGTATTTT. It codes for CASSGGLAGGSSTDTQYF. The full variable domain, completed using reference TRBV9 and TRBJ2-3, is DSGVTQTPKHLITATGQRVTLRCSPRSGDLSVYWYQQSLDQGLQFLIQYYNGEERAKGNILERFSAQQFPDLHSELNLSSLELGDSALYFCASSGGLAGGSSTDTQYFGPGTRLTVL.